This T cell receptor beta chain is from a study of T cells after yellow fever vaccination. Study-level findings and limits: Sorted repertoires could include abundant contaminating clonotypes from bulk cells. Sorted memory subsets showed almost no vaccine-responding clonotypes on day 0.

TCRdb re-derived calls from the 5' RACE reads in MiXCR, one entry per CDR3 protein. This repertoire shows around 11,000 distinct CDR3 sequences, 4% to 6% found once; its top ten account for less than 2%. The table lists this clonotype with many counts. Germline-derived CDR1 and CDR2 are MGHRA and YSYEKL. This CDR3 has 17 residues. Trimming removed 4 bases at V and 7 bases at J, with 23 bases between. V usage is TRBV4-1 and J usage is TRBJ2-1, with D possibly being TRBD2 (6 bases). This receptor was obtained from a young man who received the YFV17D yellow fever vaccine. Sample: PBMCs, either bulk or a sorted T-cell subset (CD4+, CD8+, memory, or dextramer-sorted; not recorded which), taken roughly 14 days after the first yellow fever vaccination. For the CDR3, the DNA is TGCGCCAGCAGCCGCGTGGCCCTAGCGTATAAGGGGAATGAGCAGTTCTTC. This codes for CASSRVALAYKGNEQFF.